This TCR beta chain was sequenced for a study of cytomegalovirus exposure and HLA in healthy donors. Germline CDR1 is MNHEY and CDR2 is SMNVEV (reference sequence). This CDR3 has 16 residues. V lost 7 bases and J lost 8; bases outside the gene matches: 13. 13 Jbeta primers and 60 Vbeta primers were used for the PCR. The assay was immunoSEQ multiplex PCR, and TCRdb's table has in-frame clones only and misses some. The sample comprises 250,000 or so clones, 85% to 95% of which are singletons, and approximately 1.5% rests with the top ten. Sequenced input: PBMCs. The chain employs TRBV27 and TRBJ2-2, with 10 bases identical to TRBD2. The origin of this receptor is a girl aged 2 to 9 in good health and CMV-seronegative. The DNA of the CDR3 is TGTGCCAGCACCCCTGGGAGCGGGGGGGCCGCTGGGGAGCTGTTTTTT. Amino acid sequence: CASTPGSGGAAGELFF.